The 18 T cell receptor beta chains in this list originate from one sample, sequenced in a study of blood T cell repertoires in COVID-19. This table comes from immunoSEQ multiplex PCR, and its TCRdb copy is limited to in-frame clones, with some not included. Of about 190,000 clones listed, roughly nine tenths are singletons. The specimen sequenced was peripheral blood. These TCRs come from a man aged 30 to 39 with acute or convalescent COVID-19.

The genes are TRBV5-1 and TRBJ2-3, with 13 bases lining up with TRBD2. V was clipped by 0 bases and J by 0 bases; unmatched bases: 4. Looked up from germline, CDR1 is SGHRS and CDR2 is YFSETQ. CDR3 length equals 18 residues. CDR3 region: CASSLGLAGGASTDTQYF. The CDR3 bases are TGCGCCAGCAGCTTGGGACTAGCGGGGGGCGCTAGCACAGATACGCAGTATTTT. The full variable domain, with the rest looked up from reference TRBV5-1 and TRBJ2-3, is KAGVTQTPRYLIKTRGQQVTLSCSPISGHRSVSWYQQTPGQGLQFLFEYFSETQRNKGNFPGRFSGRQFSNSRSEMNVSTLELGDSALYLCASSLGLAGGASTDTQYFGPGTRLTVL.

The J gene is TRBJ2-3, the V gene TRBV12-3 or TRBV12-4; possibly TRBD2 for D (5 bases). V was cut by 3 bases and J by 4 bases, with 8 bases left in between. CDR3 length: 13 amino acids. CDR3 DNA: TGTGCCAGCAGTTTCGTGGGAGCAGATACGCAGTATTTT. Its protein product is CASSFVGADTQYF.

This rearrangement joins TRBV28 to TRBJ1-5; 7 nucleotides line up with TRBD1. This CDR3 comprises 15 residues. Germline loops: CDR1 MDHEN, CDR2 SYDVKM. With 6 bases clipped from V and 6 bases from J, the junction kept 11 bases outside the gene matches. In nucleotides, the CDR3 is TGTGCCAGCAGGGGACAGACCCATTTGGCTCAGCCCCAGCATTTT. As protein: CASRGQTHLAQPQHF.

CDR3 coding DNA: TGTGCCAGCAGCCCCACATCATACTATGGCTACACCTTC. Its protein product is CASSPTSYYGYTF. The V call is TRBV12-3 or TRBV12-4, the J call TRBJ1-2; D unclear. V was trimmed by 6 bases and J by 3 bases, leaving 11 bases between them. CDR3 length equals 13 residues.

The chain links TRBV2 to TRBJ1-2, with no clear D. Per germline, CDR1 SNHLY and CDR2 FYNNEI. This CDR3 contains 14 residues. V was clipped by 0 bases and J by 7 bases, with 12 bases between them. The CDR3 sequence is CASSEAVISSGYTF. Here the CDR3 DNA reads TGTGCCAGCAGTGAAGCGGTGATCTCGAGTGGCTACACCTTC. Filled out from reference TRBV2 and TRBJ1-2, the complete variable domain reads EPEVTQTPSHQVTQMGQEVILRCVPISNHLYFYWYRQILGQKVEFLVSFYNNEISEKSEIFDDQFSVERPDGSNFTLKIRSTKLEDSAMYFCASSEAVISSGYTFGSGTRLTVV.

This clone appeared a few times. The rearrangement uses TRBV7-8 and TRBJ1-5, with a weak D call TRBD1 (6 bases). Germline CDR1 reads SGHVS; CDR2 reads FQNEAQ. The V and J ends lost 2 bases and 4 bases respectively, with 6 bases between them. The CDR3 consists of 13 residues. The chain's CDR3 is CASSLQGNQPQHF. The DNA for the CDR3 is TGTGCCAGCAGCTTACAGGGGAATCAGCCCCAGCATTTT.

This sequence joins TRBV24-1 and TRBJ2-2, with 12 bases that match TRBD2. With 8 bases clipped from V and 5 bases from J, the junction kept 2 bases outside the gene matches. This CDR3 is 14 amino acids long. The germline gives CDR1 KGHDR, CDR2 SFDVKD. The CDR3 DNA follows: TGTGCCACCAAGGGACTAGCGGGTACCGGGGAGCTGTTTTTT. As protein: CATKGLAGTGELFF.

This chain joins TRBV11-3 and TRBJ2-1, with 7 bases fitting TRBD2. CDR1 and CDR2 (germline): SGHNT, YENEEA. The CDR3 loop spans 13 amino acids. The trim removed 7 bases at V and 14 bases at J, leaving 14 bases unmatched. CDR3 protein: CASKPIIRGLKFF. CDR3 nucleotides: TGTGCCAGCAAACCCATTATTAGGGGACTAAAGTTCTTC.

The V call is TRBV4-2, the J call TRBJ2-6; D gene unclear. V was pared by 4 bases and J by 0 bases, with 10 bases between. The germline V gene has CDR1 LGHNA and CDR2 YNFKEQ. The CDR3 spans 16 residues. CDR3 coding DNA: TGTGCCAGCAGCCGACAAGCCTCCTCTGGGGCCAACGTCCTGACTTTC. As protein: CASSRQASSGANVLTF.

The chain recombines TRBV7-3 with TRBJ2-6; D unresolved. Looked up from germline, CDR1 is SGHTA and CDR2 is FQGTGA. V lost 4 bases, J lost 0 bases, and 13 bases lay in between. There are 17 residues in the CDR3. CDR3 coding DNA: TGTGCCAGCAGCTCCCTGGTGGCTGTCTCTGGGGCCAACGTCCTGACTTTC. This sequence encodes CASSSLVAVSGANVLTF.

The chain recombines TRBV5-4 with TRBJ2-7; tentatively, D is TRBD1 (5 bases). V gave up 1 base and J gave up 0 bases, with 11 bases separating them. CDR3 length: 15 amino acids. Germline CDR1 reads SGHNT; CDR2 reads YYREEE (reference sequence). The CDR3 region has the DNA TGTGCCAGCAGCTTGACAGGAGACAGCTCCTACGAGCAGTACTTC. Residues: CASSLTGDSSYEQYF. The variable domain in full, with the rest retrieved from reference TRBV5-4 and TRBJ2-7, is ETGVTQSPTHLIKTRGQQVTLRCSSQSGHNTVSWYQQALGQGPQFIFQYYREEENGRGNFPPRFSGLQFPNYSSELNVNALELDDSALYLCASSLTGDSSYEQYFGPGTRLTVT.

The chain couples TRBV28 to TRBJ1-4; a possible D gene is TRBD1 (6 bases). The V end lost 2 bases, the J end lost 7 bases, and 11 bases lay between the germline ends. CDR3 length: 14 amino acids. Germline V CDR1 and CDR2: MDHEN, SYDVKM. Here the CDR3 DNA reads TGTGCCAGCAGTTTAGGGGGGGCCGGTGAAAAACTGTTTTTT. This translates into CASSLGGAGEKLFF.

The gene calls are TRBV9 and TRBJ2-7, with 12 positions matching TRBD1. The CDR3 runs 16 residues. The germline V gene encodes CDR1 SGDLS and CDR2 YYNGEE. With 1 base clipped from V and 5 bases from J, the junction kept 7 bases outside the gene matches. In DNA form, the CDR3 reads TGTGCCAGCAGCGTACTGGGACAGGGGGCTGTAGACGAGCAGTACTTC. This codes for CASSVLGQGAVDEQYF.

The chain joins TRBV5-1 to TRBJ1-4; the D is unclear. The CDR3 spans 16 residues. Germline V gene data show CDR1 as SGHRS and CDR2 as YFSETQ. The ends were cut back, 4 bases at V and 0 bases at J, with 13 bases in the middle. The CDR3 is CASSPQVSATNEKLFF. The CDR3 DNA follows: TGCGCCAGCAGCCCGCAGGTTTCGGCAACTAATGAAAAACTGTTTTTT. The full variable domain, in which reference TRBV5-1 and TRBJ1-4 provide the parts outside the CDR3, is KAGVTQTPRYLIKTRGQQVTLSCSPISGHRSVSWYQQTPGQGLQFLFEYFSETQRNKGNFPGRFSGRQFSNSRSEMNVSTLELGDSALYLCASSPQVSATNEKLFFGSGTQLSVL.

The J gene is TRBJ2-7, the V gene TRBV9; TRBD2 matches 9 bases. J was trimmed by 3 bases and V by 0 bases; bases with no gene match: 4. Germline CDR1 and CDR2: SGDLS and YYNGEE. This CDR3 region has 15 residues. For the CDR3, the DNA is TGTGCCAGCAGCGTAGCGTCTAGCGGGAACTACGAGCAGTACTTC. As protein: CASSVASSGNYEQYF.

The gene calls are TRBV27 and TRBJ2-7, with D possibly TRBD2 on 5 matching bases. CDR3 length: 13 amino acids. Trimming took 2 bases from V and 3 from J, leaving 8 bases between them. Germline CDR1 and CDR2: MNHEY and SMNVEV (reference sequence). This CDR3 is CASSLGLLYEQYF. CDR3 bases: TGTGCCAGCAGTTTAGGACTTCTCTACGAGCAGTACTTC.

This sequence joins TRBV7-9 and TRBJ1-5, with D hard to call. The CDR3 extends over 14 amino acids. Trimming removed 0 bases from V and 4 bases from J, with 7 bases in between. Germline V gives CDR1 SEHNR, CDR2 FQNEAQ (reference sequence). CDR3 amino acids: CASSLASGNQPQHF. The CDR3 DNA is TGTGCCAGCAGCTTAGCGTCGGGTAATCAGCCCCAGCATTTT.

With respect to this clone: This specimen includes other DNA sequences encoding the same CDR3. This chain uses TRBV5-1 with TRBJ1-2; a weak D match, TRBD1 (5 bases). Germline V gene sequence: CDR1 SGHRS, CDR2 YFSETQ. Trimming removed 4 bases at V and 8 bases at J, with 12 bases between. The length of the CDR3 is 12 residues. As DNA, the CDR3 is TGCGCCAGCAGCCCGCAGGGCGACGGCTACACCTTC. Protein sequence: CASSPQGDGYTF.